Shown below are 25 T cell receptor beta chains from a single sample sequenced in a study of T cell responses to AZD1222 COVID-19 vaccine. Profiling relied on immunoSEQ multiplex PCR, and the TCRdb table lists in-frame clones only, not all of them. The repertoire holds 95,000 to 100,000 clones, with about nine tenths as singletons. The sequenced sample was peripheral blood, obtained on day 0 of AZD1222 vaccination. The receptors shown here come from an adult in good health.

This chain joins TRBV11-2 and TRBJ1-1, with D maybe TRBD1 (5 bases). The CDR3 totals 14 residues. V shed 4 bases and J shed 1 base, with 10 bases lying between them. Germline assignment: CDR1 SGHAT and CDR2 FQNNGV. CDR3 in DNA: TGTGCCAGCAGCTGGGATAGGGGGAACACTGAAGCTTTCTTT. Protein: CASSWDRGNTEAFF.

A note on this clone: The same CDR3 can be traced to other DNA sequences in this sample. J is TRBJ1-5 and V is TRBV7-2; unclear D gene. This CDR3 is built from 13 residues. V was clipped by 8 bases and J by 0 bases, with 8 bases between them. Per germline, CDR1 SGHTA and CDR2 FQGNSA. DNA of the CDR3: TGTGCCAGCTCCAGCTATAGCAATCAGCCCCAGCATTTT. Translated, it gives CASSSYSNQPQHF.

This clone was picked up one time. This chain links TRBV9 with TRBJ1-3; 8 nucleotides agree with TRBD1. From germline, CDR1 is SGDLS and CDR2 YYNGEE. Trimming removed 4 bases from V and 9 bases from J; junction bases left unmatched: 6. The CDR3 has 13 amino acids. CDR3 protein: CASSTQDRATIYF. The CDR3 DNA follows: TGTGCCAGCAGCACCCAGGACAGGGCCACCATATATTTT.

J is TRBJ1-2 and V is TRBV19; D gene unclear. This CDR3 is 16 amino acids long. The V gene lost 0 bases and the J gene lost 4 bases, with 15 bases spanning the gap. Germline values: CDR1 LNHDA, CDR2 SQIVND (reference sequence). CDR3 in amino acids: CASSIDPDDGAYGYTF. As DNA, the CDR3 is TGTGCCAGTAGTATAGATCCCGACGACGGCGCCTATGGCTACACCTTC.

The chain couples TRBV6-5 to TRBJ1-2; 7 positions agree with TRBD1. V lost 6 bases to trimming and J lost 5 bases; unmatched junction nucleotides: 6. Per the germline V gene, CDR1 is MNHEY and CDR2 is SVGAGI. The CDR3 extends over 13 amino acids. For the CDR3, the DNA is TGTGCCAGCAGCTCCAGGGGGGGGTATGGCTACACCTTC. Amino acids: CASSSRGGYGYTF.

Regarding this clone: Other nucleotide sequences from this sample produce the same CDR3. V gene TRBV6-5 combines with J gene TRBJ2-3, with D possibly TRBD1 on 6 matching bases. The germline V gene has CDR1 MNHEY and CDR2 SVGAGI. Trimming cost V 6 bases and J 1 base, with 8 bases left between them. CDR3 length: 13 amino acids. The CDR3 is CASSYRGTDTQYF. CDR3 DNA: TGTGCCAGCAGCTACAGGGGCACAGATACGCAGTATTTT.

The V gene is TRBV28, the J gene TRBJ1-2; D uncertain. This CDR3 contains 15 residues. Germline V lookup: CDR1 MDHEN, CDR2 SYDVKM. V was clipped by 4 bases and J by 1 base, with 13 bases between them. The CDR3, as DNA: TGTGCCAGCAGTTCCTACCCGACGGGTAACTATGGCTACACCTTC. It codes for CASSSYPTGNYGYTF.

The chain has TRBV6-5 and TRBJ1-5; a weak D match, TRBD1 (6 bases). Between the trimmed V and J ends, which lost 7 bases and 4 bases, there was a span of 11 bases. Looked up from germline, CDR1 is MNHEY and CDR2 is SVGAGI. This CDR3 has 13 residues. This chain's CDR3 is CASTRTANQPQHF. The CDR3 nucleotides are TGTGCCAGCACCAGGACAGCGAATCAGCCCCAGCATTTT.

This clone appeared once. This chain joins TRBV19 and TRBJ2-6, with 8 bases identical to TRBD1. The CDR3 covers 19 residues. The junction had 8 bases not matched to a gene; V was cut back by 1 base and J by 0 bases. Germline V CDR1 and CDR2: LNHDA, SQIVND (reference sequence). Here the CDR3 DNA reads TGTGCCAGTAGTATAGGGACAGGGCGGTTTCTCTCTGGGGCCAACGTCCTGACTTTC. This translates into CASSIGTGRFLSGANVLTF. The complete variable domain, with remaining parts taken from reference TRBV19 and TRBJ2-6, reads DGGITQSPKYLFRKEGQNVTLSCEQNLNHDAMYWYRQDPGQGLRLIYYSQIVNDFQKGDIAEGYSVSREKKESFPLTVTSAQKNPTAFYLCASSIGTGRFLSGANVLTFGAGSRLTVL.

The rearrangement links TRBV19 to TRBJ1-1; tentatively, D is TRBD1 (5 bases). Trimming stripped 3 bases from V and 0 bases from J, with 11 bases between. Germline V gives CDR1 LNHDA, CDR2 SQIVND (reference sequence). The CDR3 has 15 residues. CDR3 DNA sequence: TGTGCCAGTAGTATCGAGCGGGGACTGAACACTGAAGCTTTCTTT. Protein sequence: CASSIERGLNTEAFF.

This clone was recorded once. V is TRBV3-1 (or the pseudogene TRBV3-2) and J is TRBJ2-5; D uncertain. The V end was cut by 2 bases, the J end by 5 bases, with 15 bases between. CDR1 LGHDT and CDR2 YNNKEL come from the germline V gene (reference sequence). There are 15 residues in the CDR3. Written as DNA, the CDR3 is TGTGCCAGCAGCCAATTTCAATCGACCGGGGAGACCCAGTACTTC. Translated, it gives CASSQFQSTGETQYF.

This sequence joins TRBV5-4 and TRBJ2-1, with TRBD1 identical over 8 bases. This CDR3 is 14 amino acids long. V trimming: 4 bases; J trimming: 6 bases; junction bases outside the gene matches: 6. Germline CDR1 reads SGHNT; CDR2 reads YYREEE (reference sequence). The CDR3, as DNA: TGTGCCAGCAGCAGGACAGGGTATGGCAATGAGCAGTTCTTC. This translates into CASSRTGYGNEQFF. Filled out from reference TRBV5-4 and TRBJ2-1, the complete variable domain reads ETGVTQSPTHLIKTRGQQVTLRCSSQSGHNTVSWYQQALGQGPQFIFQYYREEENGRGNFPPRFSGLQFPNYSSELNVNALELDDSALYLCASSRTGYGNEQFFGPGTRLTVL.

V is TRBV28 and J is TRBJ2-7, with 8 nucleotides matching TRBD1. The CDR3 consists of 13 residues. Per the germline V gene, CDR1 is MDHEN and CDR2 is SYDVKM. The V and J ends lost 6 bases and 2 bases, in that order; junction bases with no gene match: 3. The DNA for the CDR3 is TGTGCCAGCAGGATGACAGGGGCCTACGAGCAGTACTTC. The encoded protein is CASRMTGAYEQYF.

The rearrangement uses TRBV5-5 and TRBJ2-7, with D hard to call. Trimming cost V 0 bases and J 4 bases, with 11 bases left between them. CDR3 length: 14 amino acids. The germline gives CDR1 SGHKS, CDR2 YYEKEE (reference sequence). DNA of the CDR3: TGTGCCAGCAGCTTGGCGGTAGTTCAATACGAGCAGTACTTC. The encoded protein is CASSLAVVQYEQYF.

V and J are TRBV6-1 and TRBJ2-1; 9 bases are shared with TRBD1. CDR1 is MNHNS, CDR2 SASEGT, per germline. The CDR3 consists of 15 residues. Trimming cost V 3 bases and J 11 bases; bases outside gene matches: 11. This chain's CDR3 is CASSDTGGAGLKQFF. CDR3 DNA: TGTGCCAGCAGTGACACAGGGGGCGCAGGTCTAAAGCAGTTCTTC.

The V call is TRBV24-1, the J call TRBJ1-1, with D tentatively TRBD1 (5 bases). V gave up 3 bases and J gave up 1 base, with 11 bases separating them. The CDR3 runs 15 residues. Germline lookup yields CDR1 KGHDR and CDR2 SFDVKD. The CDR3 loop is CATSDAGTENTEAFF. CDR3 bases: TGTGCCACCAGTGATGCGGGGACGGAGAACACTGAAGCTTTCTTT.

CDR3 DNA: TGTGCCAGCAGCTCGACACAGGGGGCAGGGGAGGGGTATGGCTACACCTTC. Protein sequence: CASSSTQGAGEGYGYTF. The chain joins TRBV5-4 to TRBJ1-2; 9 nucleotides align to TRBD1. The J segment lost 5 bases and the V segment lost 3 bases, leaving 14 bases of the junction unmatched. The CDR3 is 17 residues long. In germline, CDR1 is SGHNT, CDR2 YYREEE (reference sequence). Full variable domain (outside the CDR3, taken from reference TRBV5-4 and TRBJ1-2): ETGVTQSPTHLIKTRGQQVTLRCSSQSGHNTVSWYQQALGQGPQFIFQYYREEENGRGNFPPRFSGLQFPNYSSELNVNALELDDSALYLCASSSTQGAGEGYGYTFGSGTRLTVV.

Of note for this clone: At one of its ends the junction is not consistent with the germline gene, which may arise from a read error. The rearrangement uses TRBV2 and TRBJ2-1, with TRBD2 matching 11 bases. The CDR3 length is 16 residues. CDR1 is SNHLY and CDR2 is FYNNEI in the germline V gene. CDR3 sequence (DNA): TGTGCCAGCAGTCCGCTAGCGGGAGGCTCCTACAATGGGCAGTTCTTC. Amino acid sequence: CASSPLAGGSYNGQFF.

The chain couples TRBV5-6 to TRBJ2-5; D is perhaps TRBD2 (5 bases). V lost 0 bases and J 3 bases, leaving 9 bases between the germline ends. Germline V gene lookup returns CDR1 SGHDT and CDR2 YYEEEE. The CDR3 has 14 residues. The CDR3 spells CASSLVGLEETQYF. The CDR3 region has the DNA TGTGCCAGCAGCTTGGTTGGACTCGAAGAGACCCAGTACTTC.

CDR3 sequence: CASSSQGFNSPLHF. The DNA for the CDR3 is TGTGCCAGCAGCTCGCAGGGGTTTAATTCACCCCTCCACTTT. This chain connects TRBV9 to TRBJ1-6; D may be TRBD1 (6 bases). V was shortened by 4 bases and J by 6 bases, with 11 bases between the two germline ends. Germline assignment: CDR1 SGDLS and CDR2 YYNGEE. CDR3 length: 14 amino acids.

The DNA of the CDR3 is TGTGCCAGCAGCTTAGGACTAGCGGGGGGGCCATCAGATACGCAGTATTTT. Residues: CASSLGLAGGPSDTQYF. The chain is built from TRBV13 and TRBJ2-3; 13 nucleotides align to TRBD2. This CDR3 is 17 amino acids long. The germline V gene encodes CDR1 PRHDT and CDR2 FYEKMQ (reference sequence). Germline trimming cut 0 bases from V and 4 bases from J; bases unmatched to any gene: 4.

The V call is TRBV5-1, the J call TRBJ2-6, with D unresolved. The CDR3 is 14 residues long. Germline loops: CDR1 SGHRS, CDR2 YFSETQ. V was trimmed by 4 bases and J by 4 bases, leaving 9 bases between them. DNA for the CDR3: TGCGCCAGCAGCGTGGAAAGCGGGGCCAACGTCCTGACTTTC. Protein sequence: CASSVESGANVLTF.

The chain combines TRBV28 with TRBJ2-7; D not certain. CDR3 length: 12 residues. Germline CDR1 is MDHEN and CDR2 is SYDVKM. The V end lost 7 bases, the J end lost 2 bases, and 9 bases lay between the germline ends. DNA for the CDR3: TGTGCCAGCAACCCCGGGCCCTACGAGCAGTACTTC. It translates to CASNPGPYEQYF.

This clone was detected a few times. J is TRBJ1-2 and V is TRBV29-1; no reliable D call. Trimming removed 4 bases at V and 0 bases at J, with 9 bases between. Germline CDR1 reads SQVTM; CDR2 reads ANQGSEA. CDR3 length: 13 residues. The CDR3 DNA reads TGCAGCGTTGGAGACTCCGCTAACTATGGCTACACCTTC. It yields the protein CSVGDSANYGYTF.

This rearrangement joins TRBV14 to TRBJ2-7; a possible D gene is TRBD2 (6 bases). Trimming took 1 base from V and 2 from J, leaving 6 bases between them. This CDR3 comprises 13 residues. CDR1 is SGHDN and CDR2 is FVKESK in the germline V gene. CDR3 in DNA: TGTGCCAGCAGCCAAGGGAGGGCCTACGAGCAGTACTTC. It translates to CASSQGRAYEQYF.